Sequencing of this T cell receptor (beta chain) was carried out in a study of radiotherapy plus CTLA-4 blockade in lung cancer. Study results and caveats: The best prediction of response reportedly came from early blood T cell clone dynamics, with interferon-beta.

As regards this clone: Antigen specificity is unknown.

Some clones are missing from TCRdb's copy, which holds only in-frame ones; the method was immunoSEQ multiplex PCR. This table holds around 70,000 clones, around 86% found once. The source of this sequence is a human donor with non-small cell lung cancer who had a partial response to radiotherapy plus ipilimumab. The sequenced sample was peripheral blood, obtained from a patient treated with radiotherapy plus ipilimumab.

CDR3 coding DNA: TGTGCCAGCAGCGTAGTCCAGGGGCCCGTCTTTAAGGAAGCCAAAAACATTCAGTACTTC. Amino acid sequence: CASSVVQGPVFKEAKNIQYF. The V call is TRBV9, the J call TRBJ2-4; D is perhaps TRBD1 (6 bases). The germline V and J ends were trimmed by 0 bases and 0 bases, with 22 bases remaining between them. This CDR3 region has 20 residues. Germline V gives CDR1 SGDLS, CDR2 YYNGEE.